The sample holds many counts of the clone carrying this T cell receptor beta chain. What it binds is unknown. Each patient went into thyroid surgery without having received any treatment. The CDR3 sequence is 12 residues long. From germline, CDR1 is LGHNA and CDR2 YNFKEQ. The V end lost 5 bases, the J end lost 4 bases, and 6 bases lay between the germline ends. The data stem from a study of metastatic and nonmetastatic thyroid tumors. Study information: Repertoire comparisons spanned blood and tumor or nodule tissue from malignant and benign thyroid patients.

Authors' data handling: CDR3 was compared across clinicopathological groups, and the resulting differences were used to build a distant-metastasis classifier for papillary thyroid cancer. From the PCR reads, TCRdb re-called clones with MiXCR. The V and J calls and clone size come from TCRdb's table, not from the authors' own analysis. The sample consists of fewer than 20,000 clones, around 28% of them appearing once. Study-wide results and limits: Benign nodules reportedly had significantly lower TCR beta diversity than malignant thyroid tumors in blood and tumor.

The V gene is TRBV4-2, the J gene TRBJ1-5; tentatively, D is TRBD1 (5 bases). What was sequenced was tumor tissue. The sequence came from a male donor with papillary thyroid cancer or a benign thyroid nodule (not recorded which). Some clones in this sample may be carry-over from other donors' samples. DNA for the CDR3: TGTGCCAGCAGCAGGGGAAATCAGCCCCAGCATTTT. It yields the protein CASSRGNQPQHF.